The clone carrying this T cell receptor (beta chain) was found once. The target antigen is unknown. Collection of 9.5 to 10 milliliters of peripheral blood was performed for each donor. This entry comes from a study of blood T cells in healthy people across ages. Points from the study as a whole: The study found TCR beta diversity correlated strongly with naive T cell percentage.

V lost 3 bases to trimming and J lost 2 bases, with 8 bases between them. The CDR3 covers 12 residues. CDR1 and CDR2 (germline): GTSNPN, SVGIG (reference sequence). A sample-barcoded 5' primer and a J-beta primer mix were used in a second PCR of roughly 7 to 12 cycles. The template-switch adaptor was a 5' adaptor with 12 random nucleotides. It tagged each cDNA molecule. TCRdb re-derived calls from the 5' RACE reads in MiXCR, one entry per CDR3 protein. The sample holds 1.5 million to 2 million distinct CDR3 sequences, about 39% seen once. This receptor was taken from a human donor in good health. The sequencing input was blood. The chain combines TRBV30 with TRBJ2-7, with unresolved D. CDR3: CAWSGWTYEQYF. CDR3 sequence (DNA): TGTGCCTGGAGCGGCTGGACCTACGAGCAGTACTTC.